The entry that follows covers one T cell receptor (beta chain) sequence. The record originates from a study of cytotoxic CD8 clonotypes in ibrutinib-treated CLL. Study summary: Of a cohort that held about a dozen relapsed/refractory and some 14 treatment-naive patients, 17 to 18 were IGHV unmutated. When averaged across all of the samples, the counts came to 200,000 to 300,000 productive templates and 90,000 to 95,000 productive rearrangements.

TCRdb's table, derived via immunoSEQ multiplex PCR, lists solely in-frame clones and lacks some. The sample has fewer than 200,000 clones, less than 85% seen once. The V and J ends lost 6 bases and 7 bases, in that order; junction bases with no gene match: 8. This CDR3 contains 15 residues. Germline V gene lookup returns CDR1 SGHAT and CDR2 FQNNGV. The TCR sequence derives from a human donor with chronic lymphocytic leukemia. The gene calls are TRBV11-2 and TRBJ1-6; 8 bases map to TRBD1. Sequenced material: PBMCs, taken after 24 months of ibrutinib treatment. The CDR3 bases are TGTGCCAGCAGTCGTCCAGGGGGCAGGAATTCACCCCTCCACTTT. This sequence encodes CASSRPGGRNSPLHF. The entire variable domain, with the rest obtained from reference TRBV11-2 and TRBJ1-6, is as follows: EAGVAQSPRYKIIEKRQSVAFWCNPISGHATLYWYQQILGQGPKLLIQFQNNGVVDDSQLPKDRFSAERLKGVDSTLKIQPAKLEDSAVYLCASSRPGGRNSPLHFGNGTRLTVT.